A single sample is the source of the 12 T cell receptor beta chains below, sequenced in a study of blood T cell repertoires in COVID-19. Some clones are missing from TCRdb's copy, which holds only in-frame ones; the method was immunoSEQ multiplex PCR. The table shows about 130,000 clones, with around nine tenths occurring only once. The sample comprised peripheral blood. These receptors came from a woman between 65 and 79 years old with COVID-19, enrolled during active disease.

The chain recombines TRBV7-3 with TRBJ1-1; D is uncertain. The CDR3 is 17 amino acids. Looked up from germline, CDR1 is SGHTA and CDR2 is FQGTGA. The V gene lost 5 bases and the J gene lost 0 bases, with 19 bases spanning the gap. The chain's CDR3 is CASSQWEKDGMNTEAFF. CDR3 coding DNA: TGTGCCAGCAGCCAATGGGAGAAGGATGGCATGAACACTGAAGCTTTCTTT.

The CDR3 protein is CATSRRTANQPQHF. CDR3 nucleotide sequence: TGTGCCACCAGCAGGCGGACAGCCAATCAGCCCCAGCATTTT. V and J are TRBV15 and TRBJ1-5, with D possibly matching TRBD1 (6 bases). The germline V gene has CDR1 LNHNV and CDR2 YYDKDF (reference sequence). The CDR3 runs 14 residues. V shed 3 bases and J shed 3 bases, with 9 bases lying between them.

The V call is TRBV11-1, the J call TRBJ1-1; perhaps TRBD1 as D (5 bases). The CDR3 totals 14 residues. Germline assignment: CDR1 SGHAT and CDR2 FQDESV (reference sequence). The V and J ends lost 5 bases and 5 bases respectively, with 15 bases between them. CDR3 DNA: TGTGCCAGCAGCATCCGGGGGGGAAAAACTGAAGCTTTCTTT. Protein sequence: CASSIRGGKTEAFF.

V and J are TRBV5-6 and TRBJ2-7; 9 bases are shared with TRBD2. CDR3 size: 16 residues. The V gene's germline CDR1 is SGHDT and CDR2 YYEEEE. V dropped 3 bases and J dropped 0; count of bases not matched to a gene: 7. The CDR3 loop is CASSWERGAPSYEQYF. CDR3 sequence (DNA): TGTGCCAGCAGCTGGGAGCGGGGGGCCCCCTCCTACGAGCAGTACTTC. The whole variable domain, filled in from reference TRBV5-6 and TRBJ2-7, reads DAGVTQSPTHLIKTRGQQVTLRCSPKSGHDTVSWYQQALGQGPQFIFQYYEEEERQRGNFPDRFSGHQFPNYSSELNVNALLLGDSALYLCASSWERGAPSYEQYFGPGTRLTVT.

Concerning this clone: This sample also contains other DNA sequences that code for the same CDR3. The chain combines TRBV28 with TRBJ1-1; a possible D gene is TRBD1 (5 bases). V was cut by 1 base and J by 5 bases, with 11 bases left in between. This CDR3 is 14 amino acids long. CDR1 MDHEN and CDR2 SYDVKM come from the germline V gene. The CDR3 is CASSLLVGGTEAFF. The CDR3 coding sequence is TGTGCCAGCAGTTTATTAGTCGGGGGTACTGAAGCTTTCTTT.

The CDR3 protein is CASRAGGQETQYF. Written as DNA, the CDR3 is TGTGCCAGCAGGGCAGGGGGTCAAGAGACCCAGTACTTC. This sequence joins TRBV2 and TRBJ2-5; 7 bases are shared with TRBD1. Germline values: CDR1 SNHLY, CDR2 FYNNEI. This CDR3 is built from 13 residues. Germline trimming cut 6 bases from V and 2 bases from J; bases unmatched to any gene: 3. Supplemented by reference TRBV2 and TRBJ2-5, the full variable domain reads EPEVTQTPSHQVTQMGQEVILRCVPISNHLYFYWYRQILGQKVEFLVSFYNNEISEKSEIFDDQFSVERPDGSNFTLKIRSTKLEDSAMYFCASRAGGQETQYFGPGTRLLVL.

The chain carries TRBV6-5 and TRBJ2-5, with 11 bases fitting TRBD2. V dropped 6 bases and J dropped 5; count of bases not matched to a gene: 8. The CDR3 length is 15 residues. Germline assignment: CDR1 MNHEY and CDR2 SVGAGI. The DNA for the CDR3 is TGTGCCAGCAGCCTTAGCGGGGGGGCCAGTGAGACCCAGTACTTC. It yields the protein CASSLSGGASETQYF.

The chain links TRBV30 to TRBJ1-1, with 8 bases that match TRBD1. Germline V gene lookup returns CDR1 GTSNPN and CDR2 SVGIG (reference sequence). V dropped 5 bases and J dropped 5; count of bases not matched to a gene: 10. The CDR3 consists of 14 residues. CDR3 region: CAWQKQGAGTEAFF. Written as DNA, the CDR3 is TGTGCCTGGCAAAAGCAGGGGGCAGGGACTGAAGCTTTCTTT.

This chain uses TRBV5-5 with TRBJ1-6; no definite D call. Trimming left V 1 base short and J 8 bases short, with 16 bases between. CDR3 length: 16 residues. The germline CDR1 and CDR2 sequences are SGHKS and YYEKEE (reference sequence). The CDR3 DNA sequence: TGTGCCAGCAGCTTGTTAAATCTTCCGCGCCATTCACCCCTCCACTTT. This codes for CASSLLNLPRHSPLHF.

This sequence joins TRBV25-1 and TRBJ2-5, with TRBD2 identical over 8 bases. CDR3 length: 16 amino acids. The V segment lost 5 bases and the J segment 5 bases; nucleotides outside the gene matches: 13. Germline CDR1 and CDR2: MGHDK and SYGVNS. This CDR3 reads CASSRRGASAWETQYF. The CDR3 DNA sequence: TGTGCCAGCAGTAGGCGGGGGGCCTCCGCGTGGGAGACCCAGTACTTC.

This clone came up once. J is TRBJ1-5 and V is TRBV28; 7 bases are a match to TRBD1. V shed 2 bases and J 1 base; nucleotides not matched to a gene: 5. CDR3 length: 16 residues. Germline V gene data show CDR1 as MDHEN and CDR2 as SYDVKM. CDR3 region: CASSLTTGTSNQPQHF. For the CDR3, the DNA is TGTGCCAGCAGTTTAACGACAGGGACCAGCAATCAGCCCCAGCATTTT.

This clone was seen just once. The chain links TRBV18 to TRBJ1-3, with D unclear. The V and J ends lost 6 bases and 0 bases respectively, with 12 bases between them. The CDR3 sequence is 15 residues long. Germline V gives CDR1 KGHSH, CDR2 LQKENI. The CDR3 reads CASSLRDSSGNTIYF. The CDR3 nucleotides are TGTGCCAGCTCCCTCCGGGATAGCTCTGGAAACACCATATATTTT.